This T cell receptor (beta chain) was recovered during a study of T cell responses to AZD1222 COVID-19 vaccine. For the study at large: Second doses at about 4 or about 12 weeks were pooled. The study's findings and limits: As reported, nearly half of all spike-specific TCRs target variant regions that are unmutated. An increase in Spike-specific TCR breadth and depth was observed after two AZD1222 doses. After the peak T cell response, and only then, were repertoires sampled.

TCRdb's copy holds only in-frame clones and misses some; the assay was immunoSEQ multiplex PCR. The sample carries a few hundred thousand clones, just over 90% recorded once. Turning to this clone: What it recognizes is unknown.

The CDR3 is made up of 12 amino acids. V lost 7 bases, J lost 2 bases, and 8 bases lay in between. CDR1 and CDR2 (germline): MNHEY, SMNVEV (reference sequence). The sample consisted of peripheral blood, taken on day 0 of AZD1222 vaccination. The chain carries TRBV27 and TRBJ1-2, with unresolved D. The sequence was collected from an adult in good health. The CDR3 bases are TGTGCCAGCATGACTCGGAACTATGGCTACACCTTC. As protein: CASMTRNYGYTF.